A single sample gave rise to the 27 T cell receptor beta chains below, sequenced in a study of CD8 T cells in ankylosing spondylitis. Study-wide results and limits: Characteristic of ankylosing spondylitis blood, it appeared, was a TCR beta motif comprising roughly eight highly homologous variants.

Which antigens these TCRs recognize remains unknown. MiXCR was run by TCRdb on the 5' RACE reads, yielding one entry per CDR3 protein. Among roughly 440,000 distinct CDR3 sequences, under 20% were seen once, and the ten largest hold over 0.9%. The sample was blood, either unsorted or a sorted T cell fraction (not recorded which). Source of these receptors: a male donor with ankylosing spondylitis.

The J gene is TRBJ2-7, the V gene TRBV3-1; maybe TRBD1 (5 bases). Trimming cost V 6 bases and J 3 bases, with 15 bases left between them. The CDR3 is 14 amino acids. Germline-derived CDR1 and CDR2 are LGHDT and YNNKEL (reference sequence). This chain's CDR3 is CASSYGSDSYEQYF. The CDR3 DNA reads TGTGCCAGCAGTTACGGCTCCGACAGCTACGAGCAGTACTTC.

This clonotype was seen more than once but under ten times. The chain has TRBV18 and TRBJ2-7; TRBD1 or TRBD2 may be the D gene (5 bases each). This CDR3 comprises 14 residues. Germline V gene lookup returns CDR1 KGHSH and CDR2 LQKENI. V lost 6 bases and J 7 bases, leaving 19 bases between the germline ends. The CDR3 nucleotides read TGTGCCAGCTCTCCTACCGGGACGACTTTAGAGCAGTACTTC. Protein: CASSPTGTTLEQYF.

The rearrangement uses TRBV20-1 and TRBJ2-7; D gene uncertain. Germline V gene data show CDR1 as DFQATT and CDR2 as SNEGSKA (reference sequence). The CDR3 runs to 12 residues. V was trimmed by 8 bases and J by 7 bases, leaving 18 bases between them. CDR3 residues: CSTTFPEVEQYF. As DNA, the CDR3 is TGCAGTACCACTTTCCCCGAAGTAGAGCAGTACTTC.

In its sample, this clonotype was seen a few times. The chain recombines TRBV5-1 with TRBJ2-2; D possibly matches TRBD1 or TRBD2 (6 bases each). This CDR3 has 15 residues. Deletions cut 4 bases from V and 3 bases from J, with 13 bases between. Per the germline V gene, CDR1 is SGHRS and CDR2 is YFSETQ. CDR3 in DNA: TGCGCCAGCAGCCCAACAGGGACTGACACCGGGGAGCTGTTTTTT. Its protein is CASSPTGTDTGELFF.

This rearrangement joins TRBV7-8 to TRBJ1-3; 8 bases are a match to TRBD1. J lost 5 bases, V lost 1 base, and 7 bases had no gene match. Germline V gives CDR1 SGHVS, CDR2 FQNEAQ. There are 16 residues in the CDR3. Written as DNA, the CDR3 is TGTGCCAGCAGCTTAGGGGACAGGCCGACGAGAAACACCATATATTTT. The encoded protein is CASSLGDRPTRNTIYF.

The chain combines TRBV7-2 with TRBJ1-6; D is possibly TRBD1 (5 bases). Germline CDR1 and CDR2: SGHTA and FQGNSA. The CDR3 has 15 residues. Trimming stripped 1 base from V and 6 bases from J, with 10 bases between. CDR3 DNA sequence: TGTGCCAGCAGCTTAGGGGGGACCTTTAATTCACCCCTCCACTTT. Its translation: CASSLGGTFNSPLHF.

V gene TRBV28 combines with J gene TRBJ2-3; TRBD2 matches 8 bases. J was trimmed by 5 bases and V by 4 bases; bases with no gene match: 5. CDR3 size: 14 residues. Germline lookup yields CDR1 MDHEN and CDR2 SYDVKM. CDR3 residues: CASSSGGLGDTQYF. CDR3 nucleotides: TGTGCCAGCAGTTCGGGGGGGCTGGGAGATACGCAGTATTTT.

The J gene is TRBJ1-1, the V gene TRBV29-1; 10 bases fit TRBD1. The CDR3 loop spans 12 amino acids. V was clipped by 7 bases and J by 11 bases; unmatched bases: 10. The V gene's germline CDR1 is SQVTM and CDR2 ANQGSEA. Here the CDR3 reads CSASGTGEKAFF. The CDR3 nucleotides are TGCAGCGCCTCCGGGACAGGGGAGAAGGCTTTCTTT.

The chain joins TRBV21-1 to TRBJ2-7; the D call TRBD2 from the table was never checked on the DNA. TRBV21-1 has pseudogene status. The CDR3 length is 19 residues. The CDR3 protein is CASSKALAGGPTRSYEQYF. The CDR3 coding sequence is TGTGCCAGCAGCAAAGCGCTAGCGGGGGGCCCTACTCGCTCCTACGAGCAGTACTTC.

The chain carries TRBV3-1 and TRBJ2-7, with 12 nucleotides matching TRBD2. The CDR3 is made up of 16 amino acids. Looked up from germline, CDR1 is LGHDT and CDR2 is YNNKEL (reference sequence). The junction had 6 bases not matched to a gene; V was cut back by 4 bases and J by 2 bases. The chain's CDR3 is CASSPARLAGAYEQYF. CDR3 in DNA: TGTGCCAGCAGCCCAGCCAGACTAGCGGGGGCCTACGAGCAGTACTTC.

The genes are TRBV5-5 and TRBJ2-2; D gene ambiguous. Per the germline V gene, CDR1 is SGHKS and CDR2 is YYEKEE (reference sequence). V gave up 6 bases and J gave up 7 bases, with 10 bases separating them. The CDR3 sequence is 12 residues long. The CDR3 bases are TGTGCCAGCAACCCCTGGGGCGGGGAGCTGTTTTTT. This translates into CASNPWGGELFF.

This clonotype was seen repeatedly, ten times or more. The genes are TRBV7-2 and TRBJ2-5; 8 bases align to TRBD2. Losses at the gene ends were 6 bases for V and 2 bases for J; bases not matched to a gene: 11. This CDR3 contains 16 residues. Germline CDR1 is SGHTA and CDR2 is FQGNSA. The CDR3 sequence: CASRYSGTTSQETQYF. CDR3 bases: TGTGCCAGCAGGTATAGCGGGACGACTTCTCAAGAGACCCAGTACTTC.

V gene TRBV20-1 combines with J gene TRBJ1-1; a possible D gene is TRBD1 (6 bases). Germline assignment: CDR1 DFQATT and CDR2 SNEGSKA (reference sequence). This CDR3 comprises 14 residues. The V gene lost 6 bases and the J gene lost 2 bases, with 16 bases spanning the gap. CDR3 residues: CSAYSGTFNTEAFF. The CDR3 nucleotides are TGCAGTGCATACTCCGGGACATTCAACACTGAAGCTTTCTTT.

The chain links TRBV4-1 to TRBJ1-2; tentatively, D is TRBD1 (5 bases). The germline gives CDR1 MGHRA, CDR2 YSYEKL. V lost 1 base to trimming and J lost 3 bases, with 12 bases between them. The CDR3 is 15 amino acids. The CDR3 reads CASSQARGIDYGYTF. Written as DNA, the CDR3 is TGCGCCAGCAGCCAAGCCCGGGGGATTGACTATGGCTACACCTTC.

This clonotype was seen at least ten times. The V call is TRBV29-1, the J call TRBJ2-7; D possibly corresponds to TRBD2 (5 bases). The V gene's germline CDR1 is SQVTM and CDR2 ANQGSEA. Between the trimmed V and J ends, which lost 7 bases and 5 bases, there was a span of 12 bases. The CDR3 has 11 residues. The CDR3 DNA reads TGCAGCGGCGGCAGTAGCGACGAGCAGTACTTC. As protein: CSGGSSDEQYF.

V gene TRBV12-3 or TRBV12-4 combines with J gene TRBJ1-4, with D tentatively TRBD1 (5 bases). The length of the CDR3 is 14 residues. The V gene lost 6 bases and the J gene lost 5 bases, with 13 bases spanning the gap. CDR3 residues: CASSPGGGNEKLFF. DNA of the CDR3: TGTGCCAGCAGCCCCGGGGGTGGAAATGAAAAACTGTTTTTT.

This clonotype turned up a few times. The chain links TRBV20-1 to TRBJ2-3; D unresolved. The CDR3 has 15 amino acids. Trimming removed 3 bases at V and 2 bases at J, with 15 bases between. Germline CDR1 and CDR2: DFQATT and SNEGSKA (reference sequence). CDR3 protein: CSASPEIPDTDTQYF. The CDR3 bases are TGCAGTGCTAGCCCCGAAATACCGGACACAGATACGCAGTATTTT.

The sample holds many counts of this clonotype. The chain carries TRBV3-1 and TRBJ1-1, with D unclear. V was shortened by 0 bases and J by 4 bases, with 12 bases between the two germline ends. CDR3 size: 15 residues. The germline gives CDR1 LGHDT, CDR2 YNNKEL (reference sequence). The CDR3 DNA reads TGTGCCAGCAGCCAAGAGGTGGGAAGGGTCACTGAAGCTTTCTTT. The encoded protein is CASSQEVGRVTEAFF.

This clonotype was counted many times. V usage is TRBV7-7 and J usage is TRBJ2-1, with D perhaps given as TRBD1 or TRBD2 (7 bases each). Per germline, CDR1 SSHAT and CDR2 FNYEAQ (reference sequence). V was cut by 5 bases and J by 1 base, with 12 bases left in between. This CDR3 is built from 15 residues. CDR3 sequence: CASSPGGASYNEQFF. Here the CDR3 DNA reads TGTGCCAGCAGCCCAGGGGGGGCGTCCTACAATGAGCAGTTCTTC.

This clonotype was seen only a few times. The CDR3 reads CSARSPGTFNTGELFF. The CDR3 DNA follows: TGCAGTGCTAGATCCCCAGGGACTTTTAACACCGGGGAGCTGTTTTTT. This chain links TRBV20-1 with TRBJ2-2, with D tentatively TRBD2 (6 bases). The CDR3 runs to 16 residues. Germline V gives CDR1 DFQATT, CDR2 SNEGSKA (reference sequence). Trimming took off 2 bases at V and 2 bases at J, with 15 bases between the two ends.

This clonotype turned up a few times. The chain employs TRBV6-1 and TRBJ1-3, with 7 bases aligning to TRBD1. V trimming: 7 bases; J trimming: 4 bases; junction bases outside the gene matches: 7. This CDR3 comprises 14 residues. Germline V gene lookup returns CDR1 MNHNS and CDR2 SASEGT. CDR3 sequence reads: CASNPNRGGNTIYF. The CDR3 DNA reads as TGTGCCAGCAACCCAAACAGGGGAGGAAACACCATATATTTT.

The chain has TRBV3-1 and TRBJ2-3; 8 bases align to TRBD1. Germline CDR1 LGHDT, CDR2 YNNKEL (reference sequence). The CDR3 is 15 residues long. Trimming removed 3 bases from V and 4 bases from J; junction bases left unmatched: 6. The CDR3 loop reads CASSHAGGIADTQYF. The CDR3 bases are TGTGCCAGCAGCCATGCAGGGGGCATCGCAGATACGCAGTATTTT.

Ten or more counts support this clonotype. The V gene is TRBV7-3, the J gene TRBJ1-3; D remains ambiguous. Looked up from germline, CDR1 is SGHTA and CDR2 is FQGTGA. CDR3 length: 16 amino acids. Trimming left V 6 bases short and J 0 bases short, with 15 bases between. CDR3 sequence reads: CASSPAAGNSGNTIYF. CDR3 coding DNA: TGTGCCAGCAGTCCCGCAGCGGGGAACTCTGGAAACACCATATATTTT.

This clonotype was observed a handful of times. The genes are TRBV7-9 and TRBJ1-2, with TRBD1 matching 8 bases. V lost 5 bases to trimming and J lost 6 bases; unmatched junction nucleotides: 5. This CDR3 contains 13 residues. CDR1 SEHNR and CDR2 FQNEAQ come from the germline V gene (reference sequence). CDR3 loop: CASSQGQADGYTF. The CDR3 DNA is TGTGCCAGCAGCCAGGGACAGGCCGATGGCTACACCTTC. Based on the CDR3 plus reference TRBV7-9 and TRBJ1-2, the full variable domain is DTGVSQNPRHKITKRGQNVTFRCDPISEHNRLYWYRQTLGQGPEFLTYFQNEAQLEKSRLLSDRFSAERPKGSFSTLEIQRTEQGDSAMYLCASSQGQADGYTFGSGTRLTVV.

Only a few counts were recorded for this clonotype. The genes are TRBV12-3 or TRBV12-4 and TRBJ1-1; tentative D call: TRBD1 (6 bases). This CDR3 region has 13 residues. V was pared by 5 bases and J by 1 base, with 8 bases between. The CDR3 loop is CASSNRENTEAFF. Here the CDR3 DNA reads TGTGCCAGCAGTAACAGGGAGAACACTGAAGCTTTCTTT.

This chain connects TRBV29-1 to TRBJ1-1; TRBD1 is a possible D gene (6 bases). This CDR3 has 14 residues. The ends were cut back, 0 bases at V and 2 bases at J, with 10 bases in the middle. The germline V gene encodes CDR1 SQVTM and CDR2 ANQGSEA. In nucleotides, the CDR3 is TGCAGCGTTGAAGACAGGGGATACAACACTGAAGCTTTCTTT. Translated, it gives CSVEDRGYNTEAFF.

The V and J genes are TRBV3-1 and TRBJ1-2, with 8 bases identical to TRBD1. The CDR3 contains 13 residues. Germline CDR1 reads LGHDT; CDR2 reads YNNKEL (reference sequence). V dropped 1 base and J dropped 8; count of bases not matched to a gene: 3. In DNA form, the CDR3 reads TGTGCCAGCAGCCAAGGGACAGGGCGGGGCTACACCTTC. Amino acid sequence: CASSQGTGRGYTF.